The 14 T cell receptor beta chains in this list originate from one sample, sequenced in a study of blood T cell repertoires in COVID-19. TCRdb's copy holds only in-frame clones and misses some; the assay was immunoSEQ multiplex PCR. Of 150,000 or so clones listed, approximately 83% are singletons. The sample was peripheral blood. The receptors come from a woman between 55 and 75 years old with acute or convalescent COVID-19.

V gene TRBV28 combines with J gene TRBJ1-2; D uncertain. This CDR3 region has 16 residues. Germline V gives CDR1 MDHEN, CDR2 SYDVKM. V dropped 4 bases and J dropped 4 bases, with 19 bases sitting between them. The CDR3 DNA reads TGTGCCAGCAGTTCAAGGCTCTGGGAGGCGGTCTATGGCTACACCTTC. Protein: CASSSRLWEAVYGYTF.

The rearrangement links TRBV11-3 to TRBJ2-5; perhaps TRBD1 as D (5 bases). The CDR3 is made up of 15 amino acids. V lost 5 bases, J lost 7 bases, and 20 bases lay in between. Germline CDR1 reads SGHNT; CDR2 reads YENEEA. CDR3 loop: CASSVDSPGRGTQYF. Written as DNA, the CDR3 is TGTGCCAGCAGCGTCGACAGCCCTGGGCGTGGGACCCAGTACTTC.

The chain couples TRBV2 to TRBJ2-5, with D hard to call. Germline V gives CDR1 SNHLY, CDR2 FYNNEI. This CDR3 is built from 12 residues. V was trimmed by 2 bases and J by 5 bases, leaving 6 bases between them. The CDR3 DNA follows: TGTGCCAGCAGTGAACTGGAGGAGACCCAGTACTTC. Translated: CASSELEETQYF.

The CDR3 sequence is CASRGRVLGELFF. Here the CDR3 DNA reads TGTGCCAGCAGGGGGAGAGTCCTCGGGGAGCTGTTTTTT. J is TRBJ2-2 and V is TRBV27; possibly TRBD2 for D (5 bases). Germline V CDR1 and CDR2: MNHEY, SMNVEV (reference sequence). The V gene lost 6 bases and the J gene lost 7 bases, with 12 bases spanning the gap. The CDR3 is 13 residues long.

The CDR3 DNA is TGCGCCAGCAGCCAAGCCTTAGCGGGAGGGTCTTACGAGCAGTACTTC. This codes for CASSQALAGGSYEQYF. J is TRBJ2-7 and V is TRBV4-1, with 11 nucleotides matching TRBD2. This CDR3 comprises 16 residues. V gave up 1 base and J gave up 4 bases; unmatched junction bases: 6. Per germline, CDR1 MGHRA and CDR2 YSYEKL.

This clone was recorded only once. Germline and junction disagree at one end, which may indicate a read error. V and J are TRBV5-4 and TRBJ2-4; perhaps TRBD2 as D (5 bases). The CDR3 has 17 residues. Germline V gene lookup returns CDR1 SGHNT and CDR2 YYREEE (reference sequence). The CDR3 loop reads CASSLVIGSLAKNIQYF. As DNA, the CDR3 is TGTGCCAGCAGCTTGGTGATAGGGAGTCTAGCCAAAAATATTCAGTACTTC.

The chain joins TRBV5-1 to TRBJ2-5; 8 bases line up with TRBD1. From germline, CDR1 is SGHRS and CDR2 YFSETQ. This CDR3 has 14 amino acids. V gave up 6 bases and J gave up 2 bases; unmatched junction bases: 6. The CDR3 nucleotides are TGCGCCAGCACCCCACAGGGGGAACAAGAGACCCAGTACTTC. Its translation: CASTPQGEQETQYF. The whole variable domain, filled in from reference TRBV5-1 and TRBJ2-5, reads KAGVTQTPRYLIKTRGQQVTLSCSPISGHRSVSWYQQTPGQGLQFLFEYFSETQRNKGNFPGRFSGRQFSNSRSEMNVSTLELGDSALYLCASTPQGEQETQYFGPGTRLLVL.

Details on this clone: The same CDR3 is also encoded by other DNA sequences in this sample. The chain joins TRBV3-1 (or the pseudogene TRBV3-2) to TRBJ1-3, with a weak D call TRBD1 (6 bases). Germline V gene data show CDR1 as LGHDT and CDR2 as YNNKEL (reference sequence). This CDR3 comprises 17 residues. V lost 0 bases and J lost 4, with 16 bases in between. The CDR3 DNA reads TGTGCCAGCAGCCAAGACGGGACAAGCCTATCGGGAAACACCATATATTTT. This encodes CASSQDGTSLSGNTIYF.

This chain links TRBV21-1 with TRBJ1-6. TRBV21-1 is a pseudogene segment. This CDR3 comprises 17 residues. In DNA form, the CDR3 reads TGTGCCAGCAGCAAACTTCCATCAGGGAGGGGGAATTCACCCCTCCACTTT. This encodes CASSKLPSGRGNSPLHF.

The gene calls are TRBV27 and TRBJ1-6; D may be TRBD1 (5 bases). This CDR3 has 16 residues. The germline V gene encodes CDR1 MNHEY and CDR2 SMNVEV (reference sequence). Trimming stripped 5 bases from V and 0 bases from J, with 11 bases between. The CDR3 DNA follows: TGTGCCAGCAGTGCCCGGGGGAACTCCTATAATTCACCCCTCCACTTT. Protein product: CASSARGNSYNSPLHF.

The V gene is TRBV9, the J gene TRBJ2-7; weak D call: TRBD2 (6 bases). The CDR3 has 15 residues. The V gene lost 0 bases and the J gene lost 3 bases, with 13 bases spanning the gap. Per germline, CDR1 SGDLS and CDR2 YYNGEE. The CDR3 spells CASSVGQGGGYEQYF. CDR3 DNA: TGTGCCAGCAGCGTAGGCCAGGGAGGAGGCTACGAGCAGTACTTC.

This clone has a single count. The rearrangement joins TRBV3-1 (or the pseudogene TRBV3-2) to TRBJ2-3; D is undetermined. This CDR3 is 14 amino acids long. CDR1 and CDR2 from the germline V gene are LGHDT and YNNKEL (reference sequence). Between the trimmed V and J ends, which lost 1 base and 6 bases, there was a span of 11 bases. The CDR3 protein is CASSQATPRDTQYF. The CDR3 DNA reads TGTGCCAGCAGCCAAGCGACCCCTAGGGATACGCAGTATTTT.

The CDR3 loop reads CASSLIKRPGQGLNTEAFF. The CDR3 region has the DNA TGTGCCAGCAGCTTAATCAAGCGCCCAGGACAGGGTTTAAACACTGAAGCTTTCTTT. The rearrangement joins TRBV13 to TRBJ1-1; 8 nucleotides agree with TRBD1. Germline trimming cut 2 bases from V and 2 bases from J; bases unmatched to any gene: 16. The germline V gene has CDR1 PRHDT and CDR2 FYEKMQ (reference sequence). CDR3 length equals 19 residues.

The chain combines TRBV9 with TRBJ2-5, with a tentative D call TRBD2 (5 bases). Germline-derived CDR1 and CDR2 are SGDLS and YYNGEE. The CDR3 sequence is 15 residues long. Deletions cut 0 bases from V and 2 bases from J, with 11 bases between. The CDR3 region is CASSVVGSEQETQYF. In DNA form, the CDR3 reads TGTGCCAGCAGCGTAGTTGGTAGCGAGCAAGAGACCCAGTACTTC.